What follows are 10 T cell receptor beta chains derived from one specimen sequenced in a study of long-term antiretroviral therapy in people with HIV. The immunoSEQ assay was v3.0, run at survey level. Some clones are missing from TCRdb's copy, which holds only in-frame ones; the method was immunoSEQ multiplex PCR. Of under 20,000 clones listed, around 89% are singletons. The material sequenced was unsorted PBMCs, taken 4.2 years after starting antiretroviral therapy. The source is a middle-aged man with HIV.

The chain links TRBV4-3 to TRBJ2-2; D remains ambiguous. V gave up 2 bases and J gave up 5 bases, with 9 bases separating them. From germline, CDR1 is LGHNA and CDR2 YSLEER. This CDR3 comprises 14 residues. The CDR3 bases are TGCGCCAGCAGCCAAATAGACGGAACCGGGGAGCTGTTTTTT. Protein product: CASSQIDGTGELFF.

The J gene is TRBJ1-4, the V gene TRBV6-1; 8 nucleotides line up with TRBD1. J lost 8 bases, V lost 7 bases, and 9 bases had no gene match. The CDR3 totals 14 residues. Germline V gene sequence: CDR1 MNHNS, CDR2 SASEGT. The CDR3 here is CASTSRTGREKLFF. For the CDR3, the DNA is TGTGCCAGCACCTCACGGACAGGGAGGGAAAAACTGTTTTTT.

The V and J genes are TRBV7-9 and TRBJ1-4; 9 nucleotides line up with TRBD1. Germline lookup yields CDR1 SEHNR and CDR2 FQNEAQ (reference sequence). Trimming removed 3 bases from V and 8 bases from J; junction bases left unmatched: 4. The CDR3 has 14 amino acids. As DNA, the CDR3 is TGTGCCAGCAGCTTGGGACAGGGTCGGGAAAAACTGTTTTTT. Translating it yields CASSLGQGREKLFF. Variable domain in full (rest from reference TRBV7-9 and TRBJ1-4): DTGVSQNPRHKITKRGQNVTFRCDPISEHNRLYWYRQTLGQGPEFLTYFQNEAQLEKSRLLSDRFSAERPKGSFSTLEIQRTEQGDSAMYLCASSLGQGREKLFFGSGTQLSVL.

This clone was picked up a small number of times. The genes are TRBV9 and TRBJ2-2; no clear D gene. The CDR3 consists of 14 residues. V lost 1 base and J lost 1, with 5 bases in between. CDR1 and CDR2 (germline): SGDLS, YYNGEE. In DNA form, the CDR3 reads TGTGCCAGCAGCGTAAGTGGGAACACCGGGGAGCTGTTTTTT. It yields the protein CASSVSGNTGELFF.

This sequence joins TRBV7-9 and TRBJ1-2; no clear D. Per germline, CDR1 SEHNR and CDR2 FQNEAQ (reference sequence). V lost 5 bases and J lost 2, with 12 bases in between. The CDR3 spans 14 residues. The CDR3 sequence: CASSPSGRNYGYTF. The DNA for the CDR3 is TGTGCCAGCAGCCCAAGTGGGAGGAACTATGGCTACACCTTC.

The chain couples TRBV7-8 to TRBJ1-6; TRBD1 matches 8 bases. V lost 0 bases and J lost 0; bases outside the gene matches: 7. The CDR3 runs to 19 residues. The V gene's germline CDR1 is SGHVS and CDR2 FQNEAQ. The CDR3, as DNA: TGTGCCAGCAGCTTAGCGGGACAGGCACTGAGCTCCTATAATTCACCCCTCCACTTT. Protein sequence: CASSLAGQALSSYNSPLHF.

This clone was recorded only once. V and J are TRBV6-4 and TRBJ2-1; D might be TRBD1 or TRBD2, each matching 6 bases. The CDR3 loop spans 13 amino acids. In germline, CDR1 is MRHNA, CDR2 SNTAGT. Between the trimmed V and J ends, which lost 6 bases and 8 bases, there was a span of 14 bases. The CDR3 DNA follows: TGTGCCAGCAGAAGAGGGGGGTCCCATGAGCAGTTCTTC. Residues: CASRRGGSHEQFF.

The rearrangement uses TRBV29-1 and TRBJ2-1, with TRBD2 matching over 12 bases. J was trimmed by 1 base and V by 8 bases; bases with no gene match: 6. Germline-derived CDR1 and CDR2 are SQVTM and ANQGSEA. This CDR3 has 15 amino acids. The CDR3 protein is CSLWTSGESYNEQFF. The CDR3 DNA sequence: TGCAGCCTCTGGACTAGCGGGGAATCCTACAATGAGCAGTTCTTC.

The V gene is TRBV30, the J gene TRBJ1-2, with TRBD1 as a possible D gene (6 bases). CDR1 is GTSNPN, CDR2 SVGIG, per germline (reference sequence). Trimming took off 1 base at V and 7 bases at J, with 7 bases between the two ends. CDR3 size: 11 residues. CDR3 coding DNA: TGTGCCTGGAGTGACAGGGTTGGCTACACCTTC. Its translation is CAWSDRVGYTF. Supplemented by reference TRBV30 and TRBJ1-2, the full variable domain reads SQTIHQWPATLVQPVGSPLSLECTVEGTSNPNLYWYRQAAGRGLQLLFYSVGIGQISSEVPQNLSASRPQDRQFILSSKKLLLSDSGFYLCAWSDRVGYTFGSGTRLTVV.

The chain joins TRBV10-2 to TRBJ2-3, with 9 bases fitting TRBD2. Germline values: CDR1 WSHSY, CDR2 SAAADI. The junction had 3 bases not matched to a gene; V was cut back by 3 bases and J by 2 bases. CDR3 length: 15 amino acids. The CDR3 loop is CASSDASGATDTQYF. Here the CDR3 DNA reads TGCGCCAGCAGTGACGCTAGCGGGGCCACAGATACGCAGTATTTT.